Following are 20 T cell receptor beta chains from one sample sequenced in a study of blood T cell repertoires in COVID-19. The method was immunoSEQ multiplex PCR; TCRdb's version includes in-frame clones alone and lacks a portion of them. In the table there are 55,000 to 75,000 clones, over 75% of which are singletons. Material for sequencing was peripheral blood. The receptors derive from a human donor in a cohort sampled during active COVID-19.

The J gene is TRBJ1-1, the V gene TRBV7-9, with 9 bases aligning to TRBD1. After removal of 0 bases from V and 0 bases from J, the junction contained 8 bases not matched to a gene. The CDR3 loop spans 18 amino acids. Germline loops: CDR1 SEHNR, CDR2 FQNEAQ (reference sequence). For the CDR3, the DNA is TGTGCCAGCAGCTTAGCCGGGACAGGGAAAGGGGTGAACACTGAAGCTTTCTTT. Its protein product is CASSLAGTGKGVNTEAFF.

This chain joins TRBV6-5 and TRBJ1-6; the D gene is possibly TRBD1 (5 bases). The germline V gene encodes CDR1 MNHEY and CDR2 SVGAGI. The CDR3 spans 14 residues. The V end was cut by 11 bases, the J end by 10 bases, with 21 bases between. The CDR3 region is CAAGPGTLGSPLHF. The CDR3 nucleotides read TGTGCCGCTGGCCCCGGGACTCTCGGGTCACCCCTCCACTTT.

The V gene is TRBV27, the J gene TRBJ2-7; 11 bases agree with TRBD2. The CDR3 covers 14 residues. Trimming at V came to 8 bases and at J to 4 bases, leaving 7 bases not matched to a gene. Germline V gene sequence: CDR1 MNHEY, CDR2 SMNVEV (reference sequence). Written as DNA, the CDR3 is TGTGCCAGCCGTCTAGCGGGGGGCTCTTACGAGCAGTACTTC. Its protein product is CASRLAGGSYEQYF.

The chain recombines TRBV7-3 with TRBJ2-3, with 16 bases that match TRBD2. The germline gives CDR1 SGHTA, CDR2 FQGTGA. The CDR3 is 19 residues long. V lost 1 base, J lost 2 bases, and 6 bases stayed unmatched. CDR3 coding DNA: TGTGCCAGCAGCTTAAGGGGGACTAGCGGGAGGGTGTCCACAGATACGCAGTATTTT. It encodes CASSLRGTSGRVSTDTQYF.

The gene calls are TRBV28 and TRBJ2-7; 10 positions agree with TRBD1. V was clipped by 7 bases and J by 5 bases; unmatched bases: 11. Germline CDR1 and CDR2: MDHEN and SYDVKM. The CDR3 extends over 15 amino acids. The CDR3 protein is CASIRTGGRWDEQYF. The CDR3 DNA is TGTGCCAGCATCCGGACAGGGGGGAGGTGGGACGAGCAGTACTTC. The variable domain in full, completed from reference TRBV28 and TRBJ2-7, reads DVKVTQSSRYLVKRTGEKVFLECVQDMDHENMFWYRQDPGLGLRLIYFSYDVKMKEKGDIPEGYSVSREKKERFSLILESASTNQTSMYLCASIRTGGRWDEQYFGPGTRLTVT.

The V and J genes are TRBV5-1 and TRBJ1-4; tentatively, D is TRBD1 (5 bases). CDR3 length: 14 residues. Per the germline V gene, CDR1 is SGHRS and CDR2 is YFSETQ. The V end lost 1 base, the J end lost 8 bases, and 12 bases lay between the germline ends. The CDR3 loop is CASSLLGAGEKLFF. CDR3 bases: TGCGCCAGCAGCTTGCTTGGGGCAGGGGAAAAACTGTTTTTT.

CDR3 nucleotide sequence: TGCGCCAGCAGCTGGGGTATACAGGGGGTGAATGGCTACACCTTC. Translated, it gives CASSWGIQGVNGYTF. This chain links TRBV5-1 with TRBJ1-2; 8 bases are shared with TRBD1. V shed 3 bases, J shed 6 bases, and the junction held 10 bases outside the gene matches. CDR1 SGHRS and CDR2 YFSETQ come from the germline V gene. The CDR3 consists of 15 residues. Together with reference TRBV5-1 and TRBJ1-2, the CDR3 gives the full variable domain: KAGVTQTPRYLIKTRGQQVTLSCSPISGHRSVSWYQQTPGQGLQFLFEYFSETQRNKGNFPGRFSGRQFSNSRSEMNVSTLELGDSALYLCASSWGIQGVNGYTFGSGTRLTVV.

V is TRBV19 and J is TRBJ2-1; D might be TRBD1 (6 bases). Germline CDR1 reads LNHDA; CDR2 reads SQIVND (reference sequence). Trimming shortened V by 3 bases and J by 7 bases, and 13 bases separated the two germline ends. The CDR3 has 14 residues. The CDR3 DNA follows: TGTGCCAGTAGTATCAGGGGAACCTCGAATGAGCAGTTCTTC. Encoded protein: CASSIRGTSNEQFF. Full variable domain (remainder filled in from reference TRBV19 and TRBJ2-1): DGGITQSPKYLFRKEGQNVTLSCEQNLNHDAMYWYRQDPGQGLRLIYYSQIVNDFQKGDIAEGYSVSREKKESFPLTVTSAQKNPTAFYLCASSIRGTSNEQFFGPGTRLTVL.

The rearrangement links TRBV5-5 to TRBJ2-7, with a possible D match to TRBD1 (6 bases). V was cut by 4 bases and J by 6 bases, with 11 bases left in between. The germline gives CDR1 SGHKS, CDR2 YYEKEE (reference sequence). The CDR3 loop spans 12 amino acids. The CDR3 nucleotides are TGTGCCAGCAGCCAAGACAGGTTCGAGCAGTACTTC. It translates to CASSQDRFEQYF.

Comments on this clone: Compared with germline, one end of the junction differs, possibly owing to a read error. This sequence joins TRBV7-7 and TRBJ2-7, with TRBD2 matching over 10 bases. Germline values: CDR1 SSHAT, CDR2 FNYEAQ (reference sequence). This CDR3 spans 15 amino acids. The CDR3 sequence: CASSPASGRNDEQYF. The CDR3 bases are TGTGCTAGCAGCCCAGCTAGCGGGAGAAATGACGAGCAGTACTTC.

This clone was found once. In DNA, the CDR3 is TGTGCCACCAGCAGAACTAAGCAAGAGTACGAGCAGTACTTC. Its translation is CATSRTKQEYEQYF. This chain connects TRBV15 to TRBJ2-7; D is unclear. The CDR3 length is 14 residues. V was shortened by 2 bases and J by 4 bases, with 12 bases between the two germline ends. The germline CDR1 and CDR2 sequences are LNHNV and YYDKDF (reference sequence).

The gene calls are TRBV7-2 and TRBJ2-5, with 7 bases identical to TRBD2. Losses at the gene ends were 1 base for V and 5 bases for J; bases not matched to a gene: 7. Looked up from germline, CDR1 is SGHTA and CDR2 is FQGNSA. The CDR3 is 15 residues long. CDR3 sequence reads: CASSLVAGVGETQYF. As DNA, the CDR3 is TGTGCCAGCAGCTTAGTGGCGGGAGTGGGGGAGACCCAGTACTTC.

The chain couples TRBV24-1 to TRBJ2-5; D is possibly TRBD1 (6 bases). Trimming took off 7 bases at V and 4 bases at J, with 12 bases between the two ends. Germline-derived CDR1 and CDR2 are KGHDR and SFDVKD. The CDR3 extends over 13 amino acids. For the CDR3, the DNA is TGTGCCACCAGCTACAGGGATCGAGAGACCCAGTACTTC. Its protein product is CATSYRDRETQYF.

The chain joins TRBV4-1 to TRBJ1-4, with 9 positions matching TRBD1. Germline trimming cut 0 bases from V and 7 bases from J; bases unmatched to any gene: 6. The CDR3 consists of 16 residues. Germline loops: CDR1 MGHRA, CDR2 YSYEKL. The CDR3 here is CASSQDRGTGSEKLFF. DNA of the CDR3: TGCGCCAGCAGCCAAGATAGGGGGACAGGGAGTGAAAAACTGTTTTTT.

The chain links TRBV11-3 to TRBJ2-1; tentative D call: TRBD1 (6 bases). From germline, CDR1 is SGHNT and CDR2 YENEEA. This CDR3 has 16 amino acids. V lost 3 bases to trimming and J lost 8 bases, with 20 bases between them. CDR3 sequence: CASSLGTTDRWDEQFF. The CDR3 DNA follows: TGTGCCAGCAGCTTGGGGACAACGGACCGCTGGGATGAGCAGTTCTTC.

V is TRBV5-4 and J is TRBJ2-2; D is perhaps TRBD2 (5 bases). This CDR3 contains 16 residues. Per the germline V gene, CDR1 is SGHNT and CDR2 is YYREEE (reference sequence). Trimming stripped 0 bases from V and 3 bases from J, with 12 bases between. In DNA, the CDR3 is TGTGCCAGCAGCTTGGCGGCTAGCCGGTACACCGGGGAGCTGTTTTTT. As protein: CASSLAASRYTGELFF. Supplemented by reference TRBV5-4 and TRBJ2-2, the full variable domain reads ETGVTQSPTHLIKTRGQQVTLRCSSQSGHNTVSWYQQALGQGPQFIFQYYREEENGRGNFPPRFSGLQFPNYSSELNVNALELDDSALYLCASSLAASRYTGELFFGEGSRLTVL.

The rearrangement uses TRBV25-1 and TRBJ2-3; 8 bases are shared with TRBD1. The CDR3 is 15 residues long. After removal of 4 bases from V and 5 bases from J, the junction contained 8 bases not matched to a gene. Germline V lookup: CDR1 MGHDK, CDR2 SYGVNS. The CDR3 DNA sequence: TGTGCCAGCAGTGGAACCAAACAGGGGGTAGATACGCAGTATTTT. This translates into CASSGTKQGVDTQYF.

The chain is built from TRBV29-1 and TRBJ2-3; a possible D gene is TRBD2 (5 bases). V lost 5 bases, J lost 2 bases, and 11 bases lay in between. The germline CDR1 and CDR2 sequences are SQVTM and ANQGSEA. The CDR3 has 13 residues. This CDR3 is CSVNSGFTDTQYF. The CDR3 nucleotides read TGCAGCGTTAACAGCGGATTCACAGATACGCAGTATTTT.

V is TRBV7-2 and J is TRBJ2-5; a possible D gene is TRBD1 (6 bases). With 1 base removed from V and 4 bases from J, the gap between germline ends came to 16 bases. CDR3 length equals 16 residues. The germline gives CDR1 SGHTA, CDR2 FQGNSA. This CDR3 is CASSLGLGHLRETQYF. The CDR3 nucleotides read TGTGCCAGCAGCTTAGGGTTGGGACACCTCAGAGAGACCCAGTACTTC.

The chain is built from TRBV9 and TRBJ2-5; D unresolved. Germline CDR1 is SGDLS and CDR2 is YYNGEE. With 4 bases removed from V and 0 bases from J, the gap between germline ends came to 10 bases. This CDR3 spans 14 amino acids. The CDR3 DNA sequence: TGTGCCAGCAGCCCTTCTTTGTACCAAGAGACCCAGTACTTC. Protein product: CASSPSLYQETQYF.